This is a list of T cell receptor beta chains from one sample in a study of circulating tumor DNA in untreated peripheral T-cell lymphoma. Produced via immunoSEQ multiplex PCR; TCRdb's table is partial and in-frame only. The table lists thousands of clones, around 70% of them singletons. The sample was tumor tissue. All receptors derive from a human donor with peripheral T-cell lymphoma. Both conserved end residues are part of each CDR3. The D gene is left open where the match is weak. Clone sizes are given selectively: once, few, many, or a class where the clone is expanded.

d_call clone_size j_call v_call cdr3_nt cdr3_aa
. . TRBJ2-2 TRBV4-1 TGCGCCAGCAGCCAATTAGGGATACAGTCGGGGGAGCTGTTTTTT CASSQLGIQSGELFF
TRBD1 few TRBJ2-7 TRBV29-1 TGCAGCGTAAGTGCAGGGGGCGCATACGAGCAGTACTTC CSVSAGGAYEQYF
. few TRBJ1-1 TRBV28 TGTGCCAGCAGAGAGGGACAGAACACTGAAGCTTTCTTT CASREGQNTEAFF
TRBD1 . TRBJ2-1 TRBV2 TGTGCTAGCAGTGATCGACAGGGTGGGAATGAGCAGTTCTTC CASSDRQGGNEQFF
. few TRBJ1-4 TRBV6-8 TGTGCCAGTCAGTCGGGGGACTCAAATGAAAAACTGTTTTTT CASQSGDSNEKLFF
. . TRBJ2-2 TRBV6-8 TGTGCCAGCAGTTTAAATTACGGGGAGCTGTTTTTT CASSLNYGELFF
. . TRBJ1-1 TRBV2 TGTGCCAACCACAGGGAGCTAAACACTGAAGCTTTCTTT CANHRELNTEAFF
. . TRBJ1-1 TRBV11-3 TGTGCCAGCAGCCCCGGACGGATGAACACTGAAGCTTTCTTT CASSPGRMNTEAFF
. . TRBJ2-7 TRBV7-5 TGTGCCAGCAGCGGTCTAGGACAGGGCCTCTACGAGCAGTACTTC CASSGLGQGLYEQYF
. few TRBJ1-2 TRBV19 TGTGCCAGTAACAAACAGGGTCGGGACTATGGCTACACCTTC CASNKQGRDYGYTF
TRBD2 medium-sized TRBJ2-2 TRBV11-3 TGTGCCAGCAGCTTGTTACTAGCGGGTCATTTCGGGGAGCTGTTTTTT CASSLLLAGHFGELFF
. . TRBJ2-3 TRBV29-1 TGCAGCGTTGAAACCGCGGGTTATAGCACAGATACGCAGTATTTT CSVETAGYSTDTQYF
TRBD1 . TRBJ2-5 TRBV7-7 TGTGCCAGCAGCTCGTCGACAGGGGATGGGACCCAGTACTTC CASSSSTGDGTQYF
. . TRBJ2-6 TRBV18 TGTGCCAGCTCGCCAGGACGGAGCTCTGGGGCCAACGTCCTGACTTTC CASSPGRSSGANVLTF
TRBD2 . TRBJ2-3 TRBV14 TGTGCCAGCAGCCAAGATATAGCGGGGGCCCCCCGGGATACGCAGTATTTT CASSQDIAGAPRDTQYF
. . TRBJ1-3 TRBV15 TGTGCCACCAGCAGAGACGGCAGGGCTGGAAACACCATATATTTT CATSRDGRAGNTIYF
TRBD1 once TRBJ2-7 TRBV18 TGTGCCAGCTCACGACCGGGACAGGGCTCCCCTCGGCAGTACTTC CASSRPGQGSPRQYF
TRBD1 . TRBJ1-1 TRBV19 TGTGCCAGTAGTCCGACGGGACAGGGTATGAACACTGAAGCTTTCTTT CASSPTGQGMNTEAFF
. few TRBJ1-5 TRBV30 TGTGCCTGGAGTGTAGGCAGGGGTCAGCAGCCCCAGCATTTT CAWSVGRGQQPQHF
. . TRBJ1-2 TRBV18 TGTGCCAGCTCACCGGAGAGAGGCGGCTTCTATGGCTACACCTTC CASSPERGGFYGYTF
TRBD2 . TRBJ2-5 TRBV14 TGTGCCAGCAGCGGACTAGCGGAAGAGACCCAGTACTTC CASSGLAEETQYF
. . TRBJ2-2 TRBV25-1 TGTGCCAGCAGTGAAGGCCTCGCCGGGGAGCTGTTTTTT CASSEGLAGELFF
. . TRBJ1-2 TRBV30 TGTGCCTGTTGGGCAGGGGACGGCTACACCTTC CACWAGDGYTF
TRBD1 . TRBJ2-3 TRBV11-3 TGTGCCAGCAGCAAGGACAGGGGTCGGGTTACGCAGTATTTT CASSKDRGRVTQYF
. . TRBJ2-2 TRBV19 TGTGCCAGTAGTCCTATGGGGTCCGGGGAGCTGTTTTTT CASSPMGSGELFF
TRBD2 few TRBJ2-1 TRBV6-8 TGTGCCAGCAGTAAACGGACTAGCGGGAGTTTTTATGAGCAGTTCTTC CASSKRTSGSFYEQFF
. once TRBJ2-1 TRBV6-4 TGTGCCAGCAGTTATTTGGTAGCTGTAGATGAGCAGTTCTTC CASSYLVAVDEQFF
. . TRBJ2-7 TRBV23-1 TGCGCCAGCAGTCAATCGTACTCGTCCTACGAGCAGTACTTC CASSQSYSSYEQYF
. . TRBJ2-1 TRBV11-3 TGTGCCAGCAGCCCCGCTCGCTCCTACAATGAGCAGTTCTTC CASSPARSYNEQFF
. . TRBJ1-1 TRBV5-1 TGCGCCAGCAAACCCGCCGTAATGAACACTGAAGCTTTCTTT CASKPAVMNTEAFF
TRBD2 . TRBJ2-5 TRBV9 TGTGCCAGCAACGAGGGGAGGGAGGGAGAGACCCAGTACTTC CASNEGREGETQYF
TRBD1 . TRBJ1-1 TRBV6-8 TGTGCCAGCAGTTACTCATCGACAGGGCCCTTGAACACTGAAGCTTTCTTT CASSYSSTGPLNTEAFF
. . TRBJ1-2 TRBV11-1 TGTGCCAGCAGCTTAGCGGGGCAGACCTATGGCTACACCTTC CASSLAGQTYGYTF
. once TRBJ2-7 TRBV5-1 TGCGCCAGCAGCTTGGGGGGATCCTCCTACGAGCAGTACTTC CASSLGGSSYEQYF
TRBD2 . TRBJ2-3 TRBV5-1 TGCGCCAGCACGGCGGGAGACCCCACAGATACGCAGTATTTT CASTAGDPTDTQYF
. . TRBJ2-3 TRBV29-1 TGCAGCGTGGACAGACCAGGCGCAGATACGCAGTATTTT CSVDRPGADTQYF